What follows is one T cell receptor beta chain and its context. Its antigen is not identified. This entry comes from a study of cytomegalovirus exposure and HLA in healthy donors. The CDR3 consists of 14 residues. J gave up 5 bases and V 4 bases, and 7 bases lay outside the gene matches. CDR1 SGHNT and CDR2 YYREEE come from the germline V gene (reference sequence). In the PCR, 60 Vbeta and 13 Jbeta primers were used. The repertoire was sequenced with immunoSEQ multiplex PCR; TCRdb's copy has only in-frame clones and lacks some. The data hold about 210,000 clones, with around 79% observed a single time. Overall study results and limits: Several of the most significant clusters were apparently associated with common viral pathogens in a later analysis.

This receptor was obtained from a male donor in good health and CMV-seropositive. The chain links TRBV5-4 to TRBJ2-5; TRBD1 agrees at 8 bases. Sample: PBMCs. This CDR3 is CASSPDRAVETQYF. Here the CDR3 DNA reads TGTGCCAGCAGCCCGGACAGGGCTGTGGAGACCCAGTACTTC.